This entry describes one TCR beta chain. Here immunoSEQ multiplex PCR was the method, and the copy in TCRdb shows in-frame clones only, minus some. The sample records 550,000 to 800,000 clones, approximately 83% being singletons. The sample belongs to a study of shared T cell receptors in the human thymus. This CDR3 is built from 12 residues. Per germline, CDR1 SGHNT and CDR2 YYREEE (reference sequence). V lost 3 bases to trimming and J lost 9 bases, with 12 bases between them. The same specimen was also included in a second study, on human thymus T cells.

The sequence came from a girl younger than two with a congenital heart defect. V gene TRBV5-4 combines with J gene TRBJ1-1; TRBD1 might be the D (5 bases). Sequencing used thymocytes. CDR3 in amino acids: CASSYGQGKAFF. CDR3 nucleotides: TGTGCCAGCAGCTACGGCCAGGGTAAAGCTTTCTTT.